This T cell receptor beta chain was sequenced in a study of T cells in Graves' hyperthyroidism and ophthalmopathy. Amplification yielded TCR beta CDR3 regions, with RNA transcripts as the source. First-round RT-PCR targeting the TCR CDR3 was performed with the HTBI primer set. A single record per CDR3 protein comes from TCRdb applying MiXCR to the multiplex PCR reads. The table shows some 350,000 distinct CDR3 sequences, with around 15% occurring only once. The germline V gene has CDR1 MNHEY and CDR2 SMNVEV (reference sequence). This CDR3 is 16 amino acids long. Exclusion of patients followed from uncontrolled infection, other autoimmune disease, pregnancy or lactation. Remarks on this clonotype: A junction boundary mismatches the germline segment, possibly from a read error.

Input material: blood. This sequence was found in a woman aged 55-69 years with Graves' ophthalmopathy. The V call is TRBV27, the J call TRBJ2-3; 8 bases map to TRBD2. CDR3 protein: CASSSRLAGGTDAQYF. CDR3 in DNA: TGTGCCAGCAGTTCCCGGCTAGCGGGCGGCACAGATGCGCAGTATTTT.